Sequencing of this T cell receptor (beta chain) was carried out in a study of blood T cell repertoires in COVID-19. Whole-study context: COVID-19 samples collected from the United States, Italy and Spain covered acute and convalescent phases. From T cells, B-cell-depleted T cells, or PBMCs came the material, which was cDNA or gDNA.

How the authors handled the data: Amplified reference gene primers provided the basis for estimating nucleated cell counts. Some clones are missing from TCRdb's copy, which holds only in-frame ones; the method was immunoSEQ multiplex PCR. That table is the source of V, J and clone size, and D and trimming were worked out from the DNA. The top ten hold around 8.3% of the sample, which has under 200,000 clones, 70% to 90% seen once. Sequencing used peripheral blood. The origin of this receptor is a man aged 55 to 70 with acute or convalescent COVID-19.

For the CDR3, the DNA is TGTGCCAGCAGTTCACTAGTTGGTGGCTACACCTTC. Its translation: CASSSLVGGYTF. V is TRBV11-2 and J is TRBJ1-2; D is undetermined. Per the germline V gene, CDR1 is SGHAT and CDR2 is FQNNGV. Trimming pared 6 bases from V and 7 bases from J, leaving 12 bases between. The CDR3 contains 12 residues.